This record looks at one T cell receptor (beta chain) sequence and its context. Its antigen target is currently unknown. No quality values exist for individual bases; no much larger clone is one base distant. To prepare the library, the immunoSEQ multiplex PCR assay was applied. Here the immuneACCESS table is served through TCRdb, limited to in-frame sequences with V and J called. Missing clones are a known gap in these copies; in checked studies unresolved V genes cover under half, and the rest lacks a known reason. This sample holds around 100,000 clones; roughly 92% were observed only once. Of the sample, around 3.5% falls within the top ten clones. The sample originates from a study of T cell changes during pregnancy in multiple sclerosis (dated by TCRdb to about 2019). Notes on the research overall: The study examined how the T cell repertoire changed over the course of pregnancy in women with multiple sclerosis.

This clonotype was sampled from a female donor with multiple sclerosis, enrolled in a pregnancy study. This material consisted of peripheral blood, taken after pregnancy.

The nucleotide sequence is TGTGCCAGTAAATTTCGAGGGGGCGACGATCAGCCCCAGCATTTT. The encoded protein is CASKFRGGDDQPQHF. This receptor chain uses TRBV19 and TRBJ1-5; 7 bases in the middle match TRBD1. Sequences LNHDA (CDR1) and SQIVND (CDR2) are obtained from the germline V gene (reference sequence). The V end gives up 7 bases and the J end 5 bases, leaving 11 bases in the junction not matched to a gene. Its CDR3 holds 15 amino acids, cysteine through phenylalanine. The kept DNA is CDR3 alone, 45 bases in frame from the first base.